This T cell receptor beta chain was captured in a study of shared clonotypes between healthy human individuals. Study findings and constraints: Clonotypes that were shared across a handful of donors made up approximately 5% of naive CD4 clonotypes.

Trimming left V 6 bases short and J 4 bases short, with 15 bases between. Per germline, CDR1 SGHDN and CDR2 FVKESK. The length of the CDR3 is 14 residues. Deep was the level at which the assay was run. Each subset's genomic DNA was split evenly across several immunoSEQ plates. The protocol was immunoSEQ multiplex PCR, while the TCRdb copy is restricted to in-frame clones and leaves out a portion. This table holds 2.3 million or so clones, over 85% found once. Study donors comprised healthy, HIV-negative adults devoid of recent acute infection or vaccination. A remark on this clone: Its target is unknown.

V is TRBV14 and J is TRBJ2-5; weak D call: TRBD2 (6 bases). Sequencing was performed on naive CD4+ T cells from PBMCs. Documented subset: CD45RA+ positively selected. This sequence originates from a man aged 18 to 30 in good health. Some clones in this sample may be carry-over from other donors' samples. CDR3: CASSRSGGRETQYF. The CDR3 nucleotides read TGTGCCAGCAGTCGGAGCGGAGGGAGAGAGACCCAGTACTTC.